Detailed here is one TCR beta chain. The method was immunoSEQ multiplex PCR; TCRdb's version includes in-frame clones alone and lacks a portion of them. This table has about 190,000 clones, around 80% appearing once. This record belongs to a study of blood T cell repertoires in COVID-19. This CDR3 has 14 amino acids. Trimming pared 4 bases from V and 5 bases from J, leaving 15 bases between. Germline-derived CDR1 and CDR2 are MGHDK and SYGVNS. The receptor was derived from a man aged 50 to 59 who had recovered from COVID-19. This rearrangement joins TRBV25-1 to TRBJ2-7, with D possibly matching TRBD2 (6 bases). Material for sequencing was peripheral blood. The CDR3 DNA sequence: TGTGCCAGCAGTGTTTCCGGGGGATGGAACGAGCAGTACTTC. Residues: CASSVSGGWNEQYF.